This T cell receptor (beta chain) was identified during a study of technical replicates of blood from a few donors. The data were produced by immunoSEQ multiplex PCR, yet TCRdb's version contains in-frame clones alone and is incomplete. The sample has about 75,000 clones; 91% are singletons. The CDR3 consists of 16 residues. Trimming removed 2 bases from V and 0 bases from J, with 11 bases in between. Germline-derived CDR1 and CDR2 are SGHVS and FNYEAQ. This clone occurred once. This clonotype was obtained from a human donor in good health. Some clones in this sample may be carry-over from other donors' samples. This chain uses TRBV7-6 with TRBJ2-1, with D unclear. Sample: T cells isolated from PBMCs. CDR3 loop: CASSLNSASSYNEQFF. Written as DNA, the CDR3 is TGTGCCAGCAGCTTAAATTCGGCTAGCTCCTACAATGAGCAGTTCTTC.